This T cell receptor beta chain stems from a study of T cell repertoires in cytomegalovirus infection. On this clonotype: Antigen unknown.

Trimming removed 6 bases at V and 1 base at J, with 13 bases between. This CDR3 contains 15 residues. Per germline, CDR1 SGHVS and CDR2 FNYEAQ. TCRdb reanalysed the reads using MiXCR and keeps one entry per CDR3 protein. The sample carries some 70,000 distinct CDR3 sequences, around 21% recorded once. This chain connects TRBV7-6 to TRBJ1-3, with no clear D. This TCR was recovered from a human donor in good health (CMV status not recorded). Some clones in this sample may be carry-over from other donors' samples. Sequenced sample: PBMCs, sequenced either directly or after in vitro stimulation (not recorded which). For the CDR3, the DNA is TGTGCCAGCAGTAAAGGTGTGCCATCTGGAAACACCATATATTTT. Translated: CASSKGVPSGNTIYF.